This T cell receptor (beta chain) was found in a study of OX40 agonist ivuxolimab in advanced cancers. Study overall: Given to patients was ivuxolimab, an agonistic anti-OX40 (CD134) antibody.

The table lists this clone with a few counts. As yet, its antigen is unknown. No patient had autoimmune disease or received systemic immunosuppression. TCRdb's table, derived via immunoSEQ multiplex PCR, lists solely in-frame clones and lacks some. The sample shows over 70,000 clones, around 82% of them seen only once. Study-wide results and caveats: Nonresponders, in some cases, also had low normalized T-cell clonal expansion.

The CDR3 consists of 13 residues. In germline, CDR1 is LNHDA, CDR2 SQIVND (reference sequence). The V end lost 5 bases, the J end lost 4 bases, and 10 bases lay between the germline ends. The origin of this receptor is an adult with an advanced solid tumor such as melanoma, head and neck, liver or kidney cancer. The source material was CD4+ or CD8+ T cells sorted from blood, sampled in a trial of the OX40 agonist ivuxolimab. The chain employs TRBV19 and TRBJ2-3, with TRBD1 as a possible D gene (5 bases). In DNA, the CDR3 is TGTGCCAGTAGTGTCCAGGGCTCAGATACGCAGTATTTT. It is translated as CASSVQGSDTQYF. The complete variable domain, with remaining parts taken from reference TRBV19 and TRBJ2-3, reads DGGITQSPKYLFRKEGQNVTLSCEQNLNHDAMYWYRQDPGQGLRLIYYSQIVNDFQKGDIAEGYSVSREKKESFPLTVTSAQKNPTAFYLCASSVQGSDTQYFGPGTRLTVL.